This T cell receptor beta chain was sequenced during a study of cytomegalovirus exposure and HLA in healthy donors. This CDR3 has 17 residues. Germline CDR1 MNHEY, CDR2 SMNVEV (reference sequence). V lost 1 base and J 0 bases, leaving 15 bases between the germline ends. With 60 Vbeta and 13 Jbeta primers, the PCR was carried out. Using immunoSEQ multiplex PCR, the repertoire was profiled, and TCRdb retains in-frame clones only, with some absent. In the table there are about 130,000 clones, 83% of which are singletons. The receptor's source is a girl aged 2 to 9 in good health and CMV-seronegative. The rearrangement joins TRBV27 to TRBJ1-1; tentatively, D is TRBD1 (5 bases). The sample comprised PBMCs. The CDR3, as DNA: TGTGCCAGCAGTTTATTTGCAGGCGGGGGGTTGAACACTGAAGCTTTCTTT. As protein: CASSLFAGGGLNTEAFF.